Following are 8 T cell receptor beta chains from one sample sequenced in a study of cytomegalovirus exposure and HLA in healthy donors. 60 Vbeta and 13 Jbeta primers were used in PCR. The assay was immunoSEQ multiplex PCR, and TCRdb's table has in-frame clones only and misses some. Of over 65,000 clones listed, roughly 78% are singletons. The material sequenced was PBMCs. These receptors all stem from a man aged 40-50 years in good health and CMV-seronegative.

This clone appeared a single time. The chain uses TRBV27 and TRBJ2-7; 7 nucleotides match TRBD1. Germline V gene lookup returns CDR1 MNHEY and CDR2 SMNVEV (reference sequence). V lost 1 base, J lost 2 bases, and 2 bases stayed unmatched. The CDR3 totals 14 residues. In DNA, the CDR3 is TGTGCCAGCAGTTTATATCAGGGGGCCTACGAGCAGTACTTC. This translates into CASSLYQGAYEQYF.

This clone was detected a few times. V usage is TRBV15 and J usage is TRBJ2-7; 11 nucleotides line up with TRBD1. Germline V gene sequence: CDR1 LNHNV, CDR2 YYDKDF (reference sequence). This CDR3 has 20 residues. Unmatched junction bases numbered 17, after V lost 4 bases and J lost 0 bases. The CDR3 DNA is TGTGCCACCAGCACCCGACCGGGACAGGGGGATCGGGGCAGCTCCTACGAGCAGTACTTC. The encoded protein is CATSTRPGQGDRGSSYEQYF. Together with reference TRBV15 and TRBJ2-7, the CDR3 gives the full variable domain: DAMVIQNPRYQVTQFGKPVTLSCSQTLNHNVMYWYQQKSSQAPKLLFHYYDKDFNNEADTPDNFQSRRPNTSFCFLDIRSPGLGDTAMYLCATSTRPGQGDRGSSYEQYFGPGTRLTVT.

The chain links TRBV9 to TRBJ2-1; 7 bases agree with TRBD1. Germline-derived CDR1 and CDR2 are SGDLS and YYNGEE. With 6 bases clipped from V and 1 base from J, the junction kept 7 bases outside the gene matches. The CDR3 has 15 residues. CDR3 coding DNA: TGTGCCAGCACCATGGGGACAGAATCCTACAATGAGCAGTTCTTC. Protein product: CASTMGTESYNEQFF.

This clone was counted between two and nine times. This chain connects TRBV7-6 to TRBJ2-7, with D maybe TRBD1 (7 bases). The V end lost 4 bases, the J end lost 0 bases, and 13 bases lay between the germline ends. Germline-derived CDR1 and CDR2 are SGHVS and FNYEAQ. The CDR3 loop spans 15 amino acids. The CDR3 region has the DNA TGTGCCAGCAGCTCCAGGGGGGCAAGCTCCTACGAGCAGTACTTC. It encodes CASSSRGASSYEQYF.

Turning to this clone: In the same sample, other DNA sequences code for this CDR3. The CDR3 protein is CASSHQGQGLSFTEAFF. The DNA of the CDR3 is TGCGCCAGCAGCCATCAAGGACAGGGGCTTTCGTTCACTGAAGCTTTCTTT. The chain joins TRBV4-1 to TRBJ1-1, with 9 nucleotides matching TRBD1. CDR1 MGHRA and CDR2 YSYEKL come from the germline V gene. The length of the CDR3 is 17 residues. Germline trimming cut 3 bases from V and 4 bases from J; bases unmatched to any gene: 12.

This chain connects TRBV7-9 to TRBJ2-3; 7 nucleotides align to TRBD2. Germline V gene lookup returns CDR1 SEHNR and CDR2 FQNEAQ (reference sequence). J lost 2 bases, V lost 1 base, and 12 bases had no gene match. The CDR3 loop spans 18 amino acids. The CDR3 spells CASSLVGKAGSTTDTQYF. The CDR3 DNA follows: TGTGCCAGCAGCTTAGTGGGGAAAGCGGGATCTACCACAGATACGCAGTATTTT. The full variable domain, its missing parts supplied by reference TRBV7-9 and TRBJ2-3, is DTGVSQNPRHKITKRGQNVTFRCDPISEHNRLYWYRQTLGQGPEFLTYFQNEAQLEKSRLLSDRFSAERPKGSFSTLEIQRTEQGDSAMYLCASSLVGKAGSTTDTQYFGPGTRLTVL.

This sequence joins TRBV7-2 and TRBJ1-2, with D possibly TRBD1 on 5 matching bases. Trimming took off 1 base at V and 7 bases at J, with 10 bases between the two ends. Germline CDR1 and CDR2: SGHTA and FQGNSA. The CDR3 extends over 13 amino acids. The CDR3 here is CASSLGRTSGYTF. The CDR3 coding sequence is TGTGCCAGCAGCTTAGGCAGGACATCTGGCTACACCTTC. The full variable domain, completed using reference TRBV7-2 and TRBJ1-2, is GAGVSQSPSNKVTEKGKDVELRCDPISGHTALYWYRQSLGQGLEFLIYFQGNSAPDKSGLPSDRFSAERTGGSVSTLTIQRTQQEDSAVYLCASSLGRTSGYTFGSGTRLTVV.

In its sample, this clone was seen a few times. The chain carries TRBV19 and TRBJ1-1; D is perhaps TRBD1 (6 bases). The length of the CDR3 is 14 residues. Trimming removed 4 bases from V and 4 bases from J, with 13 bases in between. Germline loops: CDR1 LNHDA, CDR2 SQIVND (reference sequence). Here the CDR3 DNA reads TGTGCCAGTAGTACAGGGGTTTTGTTCACTGAAGCTTTCTTT. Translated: CASSTGVLFTEAFF.